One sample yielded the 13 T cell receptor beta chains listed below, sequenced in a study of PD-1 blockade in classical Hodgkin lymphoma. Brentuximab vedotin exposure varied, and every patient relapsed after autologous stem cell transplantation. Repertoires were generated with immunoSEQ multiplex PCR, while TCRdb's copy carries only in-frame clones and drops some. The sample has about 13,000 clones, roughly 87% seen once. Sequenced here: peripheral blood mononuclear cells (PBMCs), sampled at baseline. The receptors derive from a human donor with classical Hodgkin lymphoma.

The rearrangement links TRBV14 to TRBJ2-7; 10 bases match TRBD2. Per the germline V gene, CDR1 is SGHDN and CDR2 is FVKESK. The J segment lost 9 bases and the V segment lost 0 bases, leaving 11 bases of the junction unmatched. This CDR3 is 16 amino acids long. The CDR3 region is CASSQEGWASGSVQYF. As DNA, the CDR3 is TGTGCCAGCAGCCAAGAGGGGTGGGCTAGCGGGAGCGTGCAGTACTTC.

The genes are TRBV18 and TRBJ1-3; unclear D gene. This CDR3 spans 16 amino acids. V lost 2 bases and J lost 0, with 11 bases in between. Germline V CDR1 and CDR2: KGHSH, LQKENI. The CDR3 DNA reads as TGTGCCAGCTCACCAGCGCCAGGAGTCTCTGGAAACACCATATATTTT. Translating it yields CASSPAPGVSGNTIYF.

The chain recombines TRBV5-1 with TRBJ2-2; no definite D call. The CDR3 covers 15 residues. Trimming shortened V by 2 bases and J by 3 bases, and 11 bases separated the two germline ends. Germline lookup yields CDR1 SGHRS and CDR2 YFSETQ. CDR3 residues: CASSLDNPDTGELFF. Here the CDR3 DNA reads TGCGCCAGCAGCTTAGACAATCCCGACACCGGGGAGCTGTTTTTT.

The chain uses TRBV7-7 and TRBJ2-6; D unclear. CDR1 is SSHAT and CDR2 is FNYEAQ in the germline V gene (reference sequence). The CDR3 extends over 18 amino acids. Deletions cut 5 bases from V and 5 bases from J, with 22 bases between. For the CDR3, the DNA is TGTGCCAGCAGCGAAGATGATAAGCCACAAAGTCGGGCCAACGTCCTGACTTTC. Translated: CASSEDDKPQSRANVLTF.

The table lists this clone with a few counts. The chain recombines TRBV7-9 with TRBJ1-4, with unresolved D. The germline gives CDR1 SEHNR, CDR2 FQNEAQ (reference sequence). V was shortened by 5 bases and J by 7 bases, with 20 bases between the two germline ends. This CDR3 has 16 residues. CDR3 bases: TGTGCCAGCAGCCCTCGGATCTCCCGGAGGGTTGAAAAACTGTTTTTT. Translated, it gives CASSPRISRRVEKLFF.

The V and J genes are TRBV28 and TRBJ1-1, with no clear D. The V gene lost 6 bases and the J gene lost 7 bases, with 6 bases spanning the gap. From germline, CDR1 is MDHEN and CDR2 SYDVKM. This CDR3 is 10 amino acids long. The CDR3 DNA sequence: TGTGCCAGCAGGAGAGGTGAAGCTTTCTTT. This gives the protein CASRRGEAFF.

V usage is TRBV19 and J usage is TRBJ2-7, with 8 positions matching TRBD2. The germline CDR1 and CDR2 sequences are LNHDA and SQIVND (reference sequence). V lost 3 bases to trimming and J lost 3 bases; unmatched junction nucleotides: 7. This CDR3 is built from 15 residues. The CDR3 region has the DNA TGTGCCAGTAGTATTAAGACGGGAGGGGGCTACGAGCAGTACTTC. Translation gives CASSIKTGGGYEQYF.

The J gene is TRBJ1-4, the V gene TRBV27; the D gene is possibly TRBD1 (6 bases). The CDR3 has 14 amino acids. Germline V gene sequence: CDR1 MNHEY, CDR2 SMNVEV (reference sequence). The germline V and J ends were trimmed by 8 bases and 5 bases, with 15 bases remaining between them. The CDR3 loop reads CASGLRGVNEKLFF. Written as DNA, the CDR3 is TGTGCCAGCGGTCTCAGGGGAGTAAATGAAAAACTGTTTTTT.

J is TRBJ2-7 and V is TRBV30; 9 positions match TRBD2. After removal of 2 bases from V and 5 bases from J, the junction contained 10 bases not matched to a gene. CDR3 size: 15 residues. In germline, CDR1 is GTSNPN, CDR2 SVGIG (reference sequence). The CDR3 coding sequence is TGTGCCTGGAGTCCCAAAGGAGCGGGAGGTCACGAGCAGTACTTC. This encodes CAWSPKGAGGHEQYF.

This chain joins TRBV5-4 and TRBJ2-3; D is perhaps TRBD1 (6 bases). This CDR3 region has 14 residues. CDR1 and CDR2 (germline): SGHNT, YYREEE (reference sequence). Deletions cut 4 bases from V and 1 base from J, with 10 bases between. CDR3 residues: CASSSRQGTDTQYF. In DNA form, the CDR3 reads TGTGCCAGCAGCAGTAGACAGGGCACAGATACGCAGTATTTT.

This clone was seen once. The CDR3 loop is CSIRTGYGYTF. The DNA of the CDR3 is TGCAGCATTCGTACAGGGTATGGCTACACCTTC. The chain joins TRBV29-1 to TRBJ1-2, with D maybe TRBD1 (6 bases). The V and J ends lost 8 bases and 5 bases respectively, with 12 bases between them. In germline, CDR1 is SQVTM, CDR2 ANQGSEA. CDR3 length equals 11 residues.

The CDR3 spells CASTEWASGNTIYF. CDR3 DNA sequence: TGTGCCAGTACCGAATGGGCCTCTGGAAACACCATATATTTT. V gene TRBV19 combines with J gene TRBJ1-3; D unclear. The germline V gene encodes CDR1 LNHDA and CDR2 SQIVND (reference sequence). This CDR3 is built from 14 residues. Deletions cut 7 bases from V and 0 bases from J, with 10 bases between.

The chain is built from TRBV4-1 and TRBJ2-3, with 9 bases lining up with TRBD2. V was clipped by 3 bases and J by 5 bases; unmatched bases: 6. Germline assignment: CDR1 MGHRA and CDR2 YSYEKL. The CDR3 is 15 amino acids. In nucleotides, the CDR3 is TGCGCCAGCAGCCAGTTAGCGGGAGAGGAAGATACGCAGTATTTT. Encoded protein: CASSQLAGEEDTQYF.